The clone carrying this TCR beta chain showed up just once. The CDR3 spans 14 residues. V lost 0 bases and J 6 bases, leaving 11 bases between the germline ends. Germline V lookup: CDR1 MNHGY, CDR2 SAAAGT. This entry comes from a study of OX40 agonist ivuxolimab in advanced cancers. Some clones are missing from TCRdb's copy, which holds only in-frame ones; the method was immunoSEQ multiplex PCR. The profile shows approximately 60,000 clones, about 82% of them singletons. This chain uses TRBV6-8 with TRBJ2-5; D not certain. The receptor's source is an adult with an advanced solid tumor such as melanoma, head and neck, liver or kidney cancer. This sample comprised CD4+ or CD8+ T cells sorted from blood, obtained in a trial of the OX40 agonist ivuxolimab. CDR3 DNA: TGTGCCAGCAGTTACTCGGACCGTCACAAGACCCAGTACTTC. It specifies CASSYSDRHKTQYF.